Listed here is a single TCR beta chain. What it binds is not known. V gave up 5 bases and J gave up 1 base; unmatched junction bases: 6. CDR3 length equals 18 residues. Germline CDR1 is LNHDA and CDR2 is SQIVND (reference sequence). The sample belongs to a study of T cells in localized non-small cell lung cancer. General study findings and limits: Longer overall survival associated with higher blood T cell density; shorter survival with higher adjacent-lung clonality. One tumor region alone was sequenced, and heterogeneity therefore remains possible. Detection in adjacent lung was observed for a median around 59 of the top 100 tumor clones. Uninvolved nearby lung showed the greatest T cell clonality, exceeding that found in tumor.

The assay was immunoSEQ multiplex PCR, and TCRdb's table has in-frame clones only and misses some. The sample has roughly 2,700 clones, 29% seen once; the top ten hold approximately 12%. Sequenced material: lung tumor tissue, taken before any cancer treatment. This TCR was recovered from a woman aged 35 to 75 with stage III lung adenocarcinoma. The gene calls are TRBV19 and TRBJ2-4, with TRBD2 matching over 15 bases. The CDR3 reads CASSGLAGGPPAKNIQYF. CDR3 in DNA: TGTGCCAGTAGTGGACTAGCGGGAGGGCCCCCGGCCAAAAACATTCAGTACTTC.